The sample holds many counts of the clone carrying this TCR beta chain. The V gene lost 4 bases and the J gene lost 10 bases, with 11 bases spanning the gap. There are 13 residues in the CDR3. CDR1 SNHLY and CDR2 FYNNEI come from the germline V gene. RNA transcripts provided the template for amplifying TCR beta CDR3 regions. In the first round, RT-PCR was carried out with HTBI primers, and a multiplex PCR formed the second round. TCRdb itself ran the multiplex PCR reads through MiXCR, one entry per CDR3 protein. The sample yields a few hundred thousand distinct CDR3 sequences, 17% seen once. The entry originates in a study of Graves' ophthalmopathy and Graves' hyperthyroidism. Stable hyperthyroidism was defined by absence of ophthalmopathy within 18 months of follow-up. A volume of 8 to 10 ml of fresh peripheral blood supplied the PBMCs.

The V gene is TRBV2, the J gene TRBJ1-6, with D possibly being TRBD1 (6 bases). Sample: peripheral blood. The source of this sequence is an adult woman with stable Graves' hyperthyroidism. CDR3 nucleotides: TGTGCCAGCAGTGGTAGTGGGGGCTCACCCCTCCACTTT. Its protein product is CASSGSGGSPLHF.